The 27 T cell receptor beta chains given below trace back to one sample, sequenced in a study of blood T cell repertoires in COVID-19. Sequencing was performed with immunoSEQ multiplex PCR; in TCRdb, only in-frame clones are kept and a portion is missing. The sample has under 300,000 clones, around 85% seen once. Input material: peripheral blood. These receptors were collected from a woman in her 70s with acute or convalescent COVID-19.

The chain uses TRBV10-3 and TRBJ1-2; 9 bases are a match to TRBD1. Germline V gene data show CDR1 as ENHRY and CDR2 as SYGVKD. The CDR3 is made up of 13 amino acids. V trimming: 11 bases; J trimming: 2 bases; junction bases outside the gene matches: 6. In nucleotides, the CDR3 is TGTGCCGCGACAGGGGGAGAGAACTATGGCTACACCTTC. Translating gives CAATGGENYGYTF.

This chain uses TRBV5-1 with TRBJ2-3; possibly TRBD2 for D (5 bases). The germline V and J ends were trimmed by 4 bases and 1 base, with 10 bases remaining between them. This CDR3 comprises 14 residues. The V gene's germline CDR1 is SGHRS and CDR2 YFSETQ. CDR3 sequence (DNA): TGCGCCAGCAGCGTCCAAGCGGGCACAGATACGCAGTATTTT. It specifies CASSVQAGTDTQYF.

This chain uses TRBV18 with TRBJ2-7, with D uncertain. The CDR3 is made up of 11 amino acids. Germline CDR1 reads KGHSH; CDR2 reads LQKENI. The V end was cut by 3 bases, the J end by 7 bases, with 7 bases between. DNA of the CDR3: TGTGCCAGCTCACCCGACGGGGAGCAGTACTTC. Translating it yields CASSPDGEQYF.

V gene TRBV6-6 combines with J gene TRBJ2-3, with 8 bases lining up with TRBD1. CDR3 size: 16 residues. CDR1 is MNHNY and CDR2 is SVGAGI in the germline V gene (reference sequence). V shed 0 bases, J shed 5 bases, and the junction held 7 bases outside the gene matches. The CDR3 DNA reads TGTGCCAGCAGTTACTCCGGGACAGGCATTCAAGATACGCAGTATTTT. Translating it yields CASSYSGTGIQDTQYF.

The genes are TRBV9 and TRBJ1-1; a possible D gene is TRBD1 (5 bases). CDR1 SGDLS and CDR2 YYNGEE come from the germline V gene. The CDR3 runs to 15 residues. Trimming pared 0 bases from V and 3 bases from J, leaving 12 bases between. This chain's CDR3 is CASSVGRAGYTEAFF. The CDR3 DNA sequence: TGTGCCAGCAGCGTAGGGAGAGCAGGGTACACTGAAGCTTTCTTT. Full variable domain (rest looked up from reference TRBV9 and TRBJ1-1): DSGVTQTPKHLITATGQRVTLRCSPRSGDLSVYWYQQSLDQGLQFLIQYYNGEERAKGNILERFSAQQFPDLHSELNLSSLELGDSALYFCASSVGRAGYTEAFFGQGTRLTVV.

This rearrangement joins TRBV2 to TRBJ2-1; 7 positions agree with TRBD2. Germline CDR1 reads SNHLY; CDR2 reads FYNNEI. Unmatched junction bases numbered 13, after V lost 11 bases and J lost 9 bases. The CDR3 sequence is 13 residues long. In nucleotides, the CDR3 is TGTGCCTCTAAAGGTGCTCGGGGGGTTGAGCAGTTCTTC. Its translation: CASKGARGVEQFF.

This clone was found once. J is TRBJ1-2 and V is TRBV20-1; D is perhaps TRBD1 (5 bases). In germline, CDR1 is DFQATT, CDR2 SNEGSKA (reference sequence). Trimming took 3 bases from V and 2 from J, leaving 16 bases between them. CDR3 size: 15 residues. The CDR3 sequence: CSASSPSAGNYGYTF. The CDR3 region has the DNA TGCAGTGCTAGTTCCCCCAGCGCAGGGAACTATGGCTACACCTTC.

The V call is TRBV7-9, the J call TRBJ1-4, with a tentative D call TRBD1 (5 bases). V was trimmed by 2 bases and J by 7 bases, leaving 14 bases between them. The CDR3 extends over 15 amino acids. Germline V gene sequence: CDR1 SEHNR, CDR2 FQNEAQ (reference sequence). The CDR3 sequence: CASSLSVGGAEKLFF. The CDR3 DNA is TGTGCCAGCAGCTTAAGCGTGGGAGGGGCTGAAAAACTGTTTTTT.

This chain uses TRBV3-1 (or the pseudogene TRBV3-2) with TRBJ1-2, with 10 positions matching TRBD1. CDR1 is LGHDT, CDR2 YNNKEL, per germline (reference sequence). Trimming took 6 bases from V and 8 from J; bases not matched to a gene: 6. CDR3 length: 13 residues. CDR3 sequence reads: CASSPDRGQGYTF. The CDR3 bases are TGTGCCAGCAGTCCCGACAGGGGGCAGGGCTACACCTTC.

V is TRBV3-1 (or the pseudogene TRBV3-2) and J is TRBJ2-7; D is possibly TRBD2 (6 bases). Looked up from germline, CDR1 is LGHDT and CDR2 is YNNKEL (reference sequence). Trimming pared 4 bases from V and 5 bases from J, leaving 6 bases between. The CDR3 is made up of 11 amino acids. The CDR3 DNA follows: TGTGCCAGCAGCCGGAGGGACGAGCAGTACTTC. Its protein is CASSRRDEQYF.

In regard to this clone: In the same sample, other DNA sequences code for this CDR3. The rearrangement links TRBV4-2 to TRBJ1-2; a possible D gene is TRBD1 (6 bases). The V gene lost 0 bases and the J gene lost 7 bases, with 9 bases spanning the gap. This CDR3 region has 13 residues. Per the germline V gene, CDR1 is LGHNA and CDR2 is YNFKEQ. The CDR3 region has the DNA TGTGCCAGCAGCCAAGATAGAGGGGGTGGCTACACCTTC. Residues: CASSQDRGGGYTF.

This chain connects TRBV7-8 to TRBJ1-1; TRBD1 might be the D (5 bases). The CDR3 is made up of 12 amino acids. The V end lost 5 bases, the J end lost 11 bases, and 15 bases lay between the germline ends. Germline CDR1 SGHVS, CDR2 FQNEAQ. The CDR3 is CASSREGVYAFF. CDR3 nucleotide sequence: TGTGCCAGCAGCCGTGAAGGGGTTTACGCTTTCTTT.

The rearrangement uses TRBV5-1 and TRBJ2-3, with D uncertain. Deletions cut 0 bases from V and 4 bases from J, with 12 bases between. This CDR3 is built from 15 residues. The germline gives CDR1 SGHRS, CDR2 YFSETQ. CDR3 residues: CASSLGGATPDTQYF. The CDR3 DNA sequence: TGCGCCAGCAGCTTGGGAGGTGCTACCCCAGATACGCAGTATTTT.

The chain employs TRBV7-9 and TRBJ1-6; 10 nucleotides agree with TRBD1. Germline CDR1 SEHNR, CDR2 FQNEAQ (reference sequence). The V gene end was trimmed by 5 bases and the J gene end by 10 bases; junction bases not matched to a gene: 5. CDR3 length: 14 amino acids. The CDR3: CASSQTGGKSPLHF. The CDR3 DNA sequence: TGTGCCAGCAGCCAGACAGGGGGCAAATCACCCCTCCACTTT.

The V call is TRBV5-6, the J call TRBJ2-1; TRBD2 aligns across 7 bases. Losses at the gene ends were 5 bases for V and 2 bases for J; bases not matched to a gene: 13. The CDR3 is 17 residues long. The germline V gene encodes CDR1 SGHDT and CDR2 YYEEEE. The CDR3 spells CASSLLGRGSPYNEQFF. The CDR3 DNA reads TGTGCCAGCAGTTTACTGGGGAGGGGTTCCCCCTACAATGAGCAGTTCTTC.

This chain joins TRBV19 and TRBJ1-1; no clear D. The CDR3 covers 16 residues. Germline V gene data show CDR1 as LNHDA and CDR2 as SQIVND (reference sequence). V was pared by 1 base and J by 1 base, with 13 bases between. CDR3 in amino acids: CASSIVGIGENTEAFF. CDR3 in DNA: TGTGCCAGTAGTATAGTGGGTATTGGAGAGAACACTGAAGCTTTCTTT.

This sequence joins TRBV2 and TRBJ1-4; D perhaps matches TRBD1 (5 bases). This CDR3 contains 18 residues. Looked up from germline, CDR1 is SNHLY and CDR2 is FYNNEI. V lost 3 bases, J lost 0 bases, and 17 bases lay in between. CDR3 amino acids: CASSDPATWGATNEKLFF. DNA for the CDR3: TGTGCCAGCAGTGATCCGGCTACCTGGGGCGCAACTAATGAAAAACTGTTTTTT.

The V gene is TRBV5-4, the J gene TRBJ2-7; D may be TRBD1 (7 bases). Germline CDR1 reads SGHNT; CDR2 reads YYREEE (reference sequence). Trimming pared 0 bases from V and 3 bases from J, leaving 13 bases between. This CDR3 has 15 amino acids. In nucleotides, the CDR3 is TGTGCCAGCAGCTTGGATCAGGGGGGCTTCTACGAGCAGTACTTC. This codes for CASSLDQGGFYEQYF.

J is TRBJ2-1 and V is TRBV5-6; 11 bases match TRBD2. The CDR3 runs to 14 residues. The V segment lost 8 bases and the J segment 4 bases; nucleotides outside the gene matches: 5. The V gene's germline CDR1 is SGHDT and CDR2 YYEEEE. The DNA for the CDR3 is TGTGCCAGAAGACTAGCGGGGAAGTACAATGAGCAGTTCTTC. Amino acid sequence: CARRLAGKYNEQFF.

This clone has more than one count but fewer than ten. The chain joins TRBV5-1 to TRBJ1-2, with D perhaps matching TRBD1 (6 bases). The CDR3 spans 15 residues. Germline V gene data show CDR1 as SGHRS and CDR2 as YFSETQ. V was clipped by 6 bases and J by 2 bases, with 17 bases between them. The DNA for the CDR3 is TGCGCCAGCAACATCGGGACATCTCAAAACTATGGCTACACCTTC. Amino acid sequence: CASNIGTSQNYGYTF.

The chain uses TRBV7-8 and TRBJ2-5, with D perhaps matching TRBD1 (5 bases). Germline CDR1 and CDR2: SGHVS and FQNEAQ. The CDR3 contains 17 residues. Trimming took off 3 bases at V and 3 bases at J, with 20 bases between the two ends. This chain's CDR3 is CASSFPRHEGEEETQYF. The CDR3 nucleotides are TGTGCCAGCAGCTTCCCAAGACACGAAGGGGAAGAAGAGACCCAGTACTTC.

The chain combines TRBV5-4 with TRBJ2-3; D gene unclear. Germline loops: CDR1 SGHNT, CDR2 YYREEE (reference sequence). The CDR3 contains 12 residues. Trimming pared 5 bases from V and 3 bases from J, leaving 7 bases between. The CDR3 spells CASSSVTDTQYF. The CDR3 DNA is TGTGCCAGCAGTTCAGTAACAGATACGCAGTATTTT. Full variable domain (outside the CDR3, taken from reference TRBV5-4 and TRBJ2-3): ETGVTQSPTHLIKTRGQQVTLRCSSQSGHNTVSWYQQALGQGPQFIFQYYREEENGRGNFPPRFSGLQFPNYSSELNVNALELDDSALYLCASSSVTDTQYFGPGTRLTVL.

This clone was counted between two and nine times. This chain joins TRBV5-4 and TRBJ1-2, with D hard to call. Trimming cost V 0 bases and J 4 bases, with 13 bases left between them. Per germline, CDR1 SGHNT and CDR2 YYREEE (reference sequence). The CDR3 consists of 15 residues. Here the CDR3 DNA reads TGTGCCAGCAGCTTGGATCGGCATCAGGCCTATGGCTACACCTTC. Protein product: CASSLDRHQAYGYTF.

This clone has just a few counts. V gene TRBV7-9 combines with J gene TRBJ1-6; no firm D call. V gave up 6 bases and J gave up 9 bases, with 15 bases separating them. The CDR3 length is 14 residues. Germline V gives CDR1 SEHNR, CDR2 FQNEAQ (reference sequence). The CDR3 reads CASSLTVSVSPLHF. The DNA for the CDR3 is TGTGCCAGCAGTCTCACAGTATCGGTTTCACCCCTCCACTTT.

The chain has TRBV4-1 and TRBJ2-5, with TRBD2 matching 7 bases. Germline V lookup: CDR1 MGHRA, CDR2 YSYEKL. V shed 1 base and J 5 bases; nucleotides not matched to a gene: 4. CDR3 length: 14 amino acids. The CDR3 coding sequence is TGCGCCAGCAGCCAAGGGGGAGGGGTGGAGACCCAGTACTTC. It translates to CASSQGGGVETQYF.

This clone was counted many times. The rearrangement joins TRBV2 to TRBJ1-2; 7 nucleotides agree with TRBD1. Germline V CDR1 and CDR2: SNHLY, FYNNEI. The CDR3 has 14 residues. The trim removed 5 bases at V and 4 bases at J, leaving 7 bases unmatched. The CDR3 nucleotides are TGTGCCAGCAGTTATAGGACAGGAGCCTATGGCTACACCTTC. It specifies CASSYRTGAYGYTF.

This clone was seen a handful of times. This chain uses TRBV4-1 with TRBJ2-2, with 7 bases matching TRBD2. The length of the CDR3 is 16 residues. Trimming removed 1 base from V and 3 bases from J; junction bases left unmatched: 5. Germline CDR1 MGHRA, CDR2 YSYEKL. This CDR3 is CASSQVGRGYTGELFF. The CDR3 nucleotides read TGCGCCAGCAGCCAAGTAGGGCGGGGGTACACCGGGGAGCTGTTTTTT.